The clone carrying this T cell receptor beta chain was detected only once. The source of the sample is a study of neoadjuvant anti-PD-1 for oral cavity cancer. Looking at the study overall: Non-progressing patients received a fourth nivolumab dose near day 43, then surgery on days 50-56.

Libraries were prepared by immunoSEQ multiplex PCR; TCRdb keeps only in-frame clonotypes and omits some of them. The data show about 13,000 clones, with roughly 70% seen just once and about 2.7% held by the top ten. Cohort: HPV-negative, locally advanced oral cavity squamous cell carcinoma patients. Deletions cut 1 base from V and 4 bases from J, with 7 bases between. Per the germline V gene, CDR1 is SEHNR and CDR2 is FQNEAQ (reference sequence). The CDR3 covers 13 residues. The sample in question was PBMCs, obtained before nivolumab (anti-PD-1) treatment. The TCR was taken from a person aged 35-79 years with oral cavity squamous cell carcinoma. The rearrangement joins TRBV7-9 to TRBJ2-5, with D possibly TRBD2 on 5 matching bases. The CDR3 DNA reads TGTGCCAGCAGCTTAGAAGGAGGAGAGACCCAGTACTTC. Its translation is CASSLEGGETQYF.